This T cell receptor (beta chain) emerged from a study of blood T cell repertoires in COVID-19. At the level of the study: Collection of acute and convalescent COVID-19 samples took place in the United States, Italy and Spain.

This clone was found once. This CDR3 region has 14 residues. Germline V gives CDR1 MNHEY, CDR2 SVGAGI. V was shortened by 7 bases and J by 1 base, with 13 bases between the two germline ends. This table comes from immunoSEQ multiplex PCR, and its TCRdb copy is limited to in-frame clones, with some not included. This sample has around 180,000 clones, with about 74% found just once. The sample taken for sequencing was peripheral blood. The V call is TRBV6-5, the J call TRBJ1-2; D perhaps matches TRBD1 (5 bases). This TCR derives from a woman aged 80 or over with acute or convalescent COVID-19. DNA for the CDR3: TGTGCCAGCAAATATGGGGGAGGTAACTATGGCTACACCTTC. This translates into CASKYGGGNYGYTF.